This T cell receptor beta chain was identified during a study of Ad26.COV2.S vaccination and SARS-CoV-2 variants. Looking at the study overall: Donor got 5x10^10 or 1x10^11 viral particles of Ad26.COV2.S.

There are 15 residues in the CDR3. Deletions cut 2 bases from V and 0 bases from J, with 10 bases between. Germline lookup yields CDR1 KGHSH and CDR2 LQKENI. Study-wide findings and caveats: People who got the vaccine or the placebo had similar non-spike TCR breadth. Substantial post-vaccination breadth of spike-specific CD8+ and CD4+ T cell responses was reported.

Treatment defined: over 15 received Ad26.COV2.S at low or high dose, single or two shots; several received placebo; per-sample allocation not given. Collection of samples fell on day 63 after the first vaccine or placebo injection. Boston provided a donor who was an adult aged 18-55 years. Some clones are missing from TCRdb's copy, which holds only in-frame ones; the method was immunoSEQ multiplex PCR. The repertoire includes about 390,000 clones, about 90% of them detected once, and 1.5% to 2% sits in the top ten. A word on this clone: Its matching antigen is unknown.

The sequencing here drew on peripheral blood, taken in a trial of Ad26.COV2.S vaccine versus placebo. This receptor was identified in a person aged 18-60 years who received the Ad26.COV2.S COVID-19 vaccine or a placebo. V and J are TRBV18 and TRBJ1-1, with TRBD1 as a possible D gene (5 bases). CDR3 loop: CASSPTDSMNTEAFF. The CDR3 DNA reads as TGTGCCAGCTCACCAACAGACAGTATGAACACTGAAGCTTTCTTT.